Listed below are T cell receptor beta chains from one sample, sequenced in a study of blood T cell repertoires in COVID-19. Assay: immunoSEQ multiplex PCR; the TCRdb copy retains only in-frame clones and omits some. The sample lists tens of thousands of clones; 91% were seen once. Sequences were obtained from peripheral blood. These receptors all stem from a human donor in a cohort sampled during active COVID-19. Both conserved end residues are part of each CDR3. A D gene is named only where the DNA matches it firmly.

j_gene: TRBJ1-4; v_gene: TRBV5-1; d_gene: -; CDR3aa: CASSEQGGDGEKLFF; CDR3nt: TGCGCCAGCAGCGAACAGGGAGGGGATGGTGAAAAACTGTTTTTT
j_gene: TRBJ1-1; v_gene: TRBV6-2/TRBV6-3; d_gene: -; CDR3aa: CASSYGGAANTEAFF; CDR3nt: TGTGCCAGCAGTTACGGTGGAGCGGCGAACACTGAAGCTTTCTTT
j_gene: TRBJ1-1; v_gene: TRBV6-5; d_gene: -; CDR3aa: CASSGGPNTEAFF; CDR3nt: TGTGCCAGCTCTGGCGGGCCGAACACTGAAGCTTTCTTT
j_gene: TRBJ2-5; v_gene: TRBV2; d_gene: TRBD2; CDR3aa: CASSESGGTIHF; CDR3nt: TGTGCCAGCAGTGAAAGCGGGGGGACTATTCACTTC
j_gene: TRBJ1-2; v_gene: TRBV19; d_gene: -; CDR3aa: CASSFQDGAAAYGYTF; CDR3nt: TGTGCCAGTAGTTTCCAGGATGGGGCAGCAGCCTATGGCTACACCTTC
j_gene: TRBJ1-1; v_gene: TRBV19; d_gene: -; CDR3aa: CASSMGSEAFF; CDR3nt: TGTGCCAGTAGTATGGGGAGTGAAGCTTTCTTT
j_gene: TRBJ2-1; v_gene: TRBV5-1; d_gene: TRBD2; CDR3aa: CASSSYSGSSYNEQFF; CDR3nt: TGCGCCAGCAGCTCCTATAGCGGGAGTTCCTACAATGAGCAGTTCTTC
j_gene: TRBJ2-1; v_gene: TRBV6-6; d_gene: -; CDR3aa: CASAKGAYNEQFF; CDR3nt: TGTGCCAGCGCGAAGGGGGCCTACAATGAGCAGTTCTTC
j_gene: TRBJ1-5; v_gene: TRBV6-6; d_gene: -; CDR3aa: CASRDSLWSNQPQHF; CDR3nt: TGTGCCAGCAGAGACTCCCTCTGGAGCAATCAGCCCCAGCATTTT
j_gene: TRBJ2-4; v_gene: TRBV11-2; d_gene: -; CDR3aa: CASSLNVDPGLAKNIQYF; CDR3nt: TGTGCCAGCAGCTTAAATGTGGATCCGGGTCTAGCCAAAAACATTCAGTACTTC
j_gene: TRBJ1-1; v_gene: TRBV7-9; d_gene: TRBD1; CDR3aa: CASSPGTVGTEAFF; CDR3nt: TGTGCCAGCAGCCCGGGGACAGTTGGAACTGAAGCTTTCTTT
j_gene: TRBJ2-7; v_gene: TRBV5-1; d_gene: TRBD1; CDR3aa: CASSFGQGVVEQYF; CDR3nt: TGCGCCAGCAGCTTTGGACAGGGAGTGGTCGAGCAGTACTTC
j_gene: TRBJ2-7; v_gene: TRBV10-1; d_gene: -; CDR3aa: CASSESQGEQYF; CDR3nt: TGCGCCAGCAGTGAGTCGCAGGGCGAGCAGTACTTC
j_gene: TRBJ2-7; v_gene: TRBV5-1; d_gene: -; CDR3aa: CASSPIPASEIREQYF; CDR3nt: TGCGCCAGCAGCCCAATACCAGCGTCCGAGATTAGGGAGCAGTACTTC
j_gene: TRBJ2-3; v_gene: TRBV9; d_gene: -; CDR3aa: CASSTQPGQSTDTQYF; CDR3nt: TGTGCCAGCAGCACACAGCCGGGACAAAGCACAGATACGCAGTATTTT
j_gene: TRBJ1-5; v_gene: TRBV19; d_gene: -; CDR3aa: CASTTRGSGNQPQHF; CDR3nt: TGTGCCAGTACCACACGGGGTTCGGGCAATCAGCCCCAGCATTTT
j_gene: TRBJ1-2; v_gene: TRBV12-3/TRBV12-4; d_gene: -; CDR3aa: CASSSGYGYTF; CDR3nt: TGTGCCAGCAGTTCAGGGTACGGCTACACCTTC
j_gene: TRBJ2-1; v_gene: TRBV3-1/TRBV3-2; d_gene: TRBD2; CDR3aa: CASSQTTSVQGRNEQFF; CDR3nt: TGTGCCAGCAGCCAAACAACTAGCGTTCAAGGGAGGAATGAGCAGTTCTTC
j_gene: TRBJ1-6; v_gene: TRBV11-2; d_gene: TRBD1; CDR3aa: CASSFAYPRQGRNSPLHF; CDR3nt: TGTGCCAGCAGCTTCGCCTACCCACGACAGGGGAGGAATTCACCCCTCCACTTT
j_gene: TRBJ2-1; v_gene: TRBV5-1; d_gene: TRBD1; CDR3aa: CASSLQRTGGNEQFF; CDR3nt: TGCGCCAGCAGCTTACAAAGGACAGGGGGGAATGAGCAGTTCTTC
j_gene: TRBJ1-1; v_gene: TRBV7-2; d_gene: -; CDR3aa: CASSLAGVNTEAFF; CDR3nt: TGTGCCAGCAGCTTGGCAGGGGTGAACACTGAAGCTTTCTTT
j_gene: TRBJ2-7; v_gene: TRBV2; d_gene: -; CDR3aa: CAITGTHTYEQYF; CDR3nt: TGTGCCATCACAGGGACACATACCTACGAGCAGTACTTC